This paragraph covers one TCR beta chain sequence. Its matching antigen is unknown. This sample is part of a study of shared clonotypes between healthy human individuals. Only Caucasian adults living in Nashville, Tennessee made up the donor group. This CDR3 spans 14 amino acids. Trimming pared 7 bases from V and 5 bases from J, leaving 18 bases between. The germline CDR1 and CDR2 sequences are MDHEN and SYDVKM. The study, taken as a whole, reports: Compared with memory subsets, naive subsets generally had larger estimated richness. Among donors, clonotype sharing was expected to be affected by sequencing depth.

Some clones are missing from TCRdb's copy, which holds only in-frame ones; the method was immunoSEQ multiplex PCR. The data hold hundreds of thousands of clones, with under 80% observed a single time. This sequence originates from a man aged 25 to 45 in good health. This sequence joins TRBV28 and TRBJ2-7; D possibly matches TRBD1 or TRBD2 (5 bases each). Specimen: memory CD4+ T cells sorted from blood. Sample subset: CD45RA-negative fraction. The DNA for the CDR3 is TGTGCCAGCACTACCGGGGCGTTACTGAACGAGCAGTACTTC. Residues: CASTTGALLNEQYF. The full variable domain, with the rest looked up from reference TRBV28 and TRBJ2-7, is DVKVTQSSRYLVKRTGEKVFLECVQDMDHENMFWYRQDPGLGLRLIYFSYDVKMKEKGDIPEGYSVSREKKERFSLILESASTNQTSMYLCASTTGALLNEQYFGPGTRLTVT.